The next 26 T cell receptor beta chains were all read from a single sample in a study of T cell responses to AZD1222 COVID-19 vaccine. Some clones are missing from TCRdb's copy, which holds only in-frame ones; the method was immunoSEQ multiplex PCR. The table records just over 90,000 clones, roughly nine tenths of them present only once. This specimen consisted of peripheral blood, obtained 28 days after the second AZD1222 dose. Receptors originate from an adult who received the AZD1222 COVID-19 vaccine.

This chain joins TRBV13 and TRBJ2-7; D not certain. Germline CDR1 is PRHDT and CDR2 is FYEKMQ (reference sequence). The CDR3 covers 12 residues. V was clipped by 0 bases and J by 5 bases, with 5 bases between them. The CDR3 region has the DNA TGTGCCAGCAGCTTAGGTTCCGACGAGCAGTACTTC. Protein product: CASSLGSDEQYF. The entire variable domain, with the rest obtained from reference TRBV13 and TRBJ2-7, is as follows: AAGVIQSPRHLIKEKRETATLKCYPIPRHDTVYWYQQGPGQDPQFLISFYEKMQSDKGSIPDRFSAQQFSDYHSELNMSSLELGDSALYFCASSLGSDEQYFGPGTRLTVT.

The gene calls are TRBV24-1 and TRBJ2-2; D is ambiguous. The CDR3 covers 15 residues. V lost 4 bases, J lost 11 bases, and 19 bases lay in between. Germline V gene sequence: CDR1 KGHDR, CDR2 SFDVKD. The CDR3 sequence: CATSEHPVPDGELFF. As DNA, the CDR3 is TGTGCCACCAGTGAGCACCCGGTCCCCGATGGAGAGCTGTTTTTT.

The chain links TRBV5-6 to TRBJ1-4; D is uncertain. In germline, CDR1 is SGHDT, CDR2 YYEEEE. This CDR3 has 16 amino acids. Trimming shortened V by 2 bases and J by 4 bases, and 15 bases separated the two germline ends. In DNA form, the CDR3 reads TGTGCCAGCAGCTTAATCAGCTACCAGCATAATGAAAAACTGTTTTTT. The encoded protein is CASSLISYQHNEKLFF.

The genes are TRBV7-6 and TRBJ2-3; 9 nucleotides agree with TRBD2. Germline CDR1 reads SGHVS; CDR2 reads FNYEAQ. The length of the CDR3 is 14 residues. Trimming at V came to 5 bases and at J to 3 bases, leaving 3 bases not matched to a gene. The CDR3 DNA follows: TGTGCCAGCAGCCGGACTAGCGAGACAGATACGCAGTATTTT. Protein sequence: CASSRTSETDTQYF.

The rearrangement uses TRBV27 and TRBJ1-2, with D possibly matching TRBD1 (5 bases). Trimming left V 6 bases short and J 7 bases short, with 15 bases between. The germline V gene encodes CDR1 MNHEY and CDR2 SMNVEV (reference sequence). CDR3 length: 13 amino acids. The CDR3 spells CASRTHGGGGYTF. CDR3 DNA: TGTGCCAGCAGGACTCATGGGGGTGGTGGCTACACCTTC.

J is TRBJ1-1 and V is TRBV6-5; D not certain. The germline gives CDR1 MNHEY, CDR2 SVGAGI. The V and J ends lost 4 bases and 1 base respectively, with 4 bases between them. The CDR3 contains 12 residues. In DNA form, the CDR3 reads TGTGCCAGCAGTTCAGGGAACACTGAAGCTTTCTTT. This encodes CASSSGNTEAFF.

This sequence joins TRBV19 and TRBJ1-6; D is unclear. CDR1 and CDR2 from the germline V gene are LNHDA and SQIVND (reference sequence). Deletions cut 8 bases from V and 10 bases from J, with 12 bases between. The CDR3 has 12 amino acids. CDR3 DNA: TGTGCCAGTCTCTCTACGGGATCACCCCTCCACTTT. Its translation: CASLSTGSPLHF.

In nucleotides, the CDR3 is TGTGCCACCAGCAGAGAGGGCTACGAGCAGTACTTC. It codes for CATSREGYEQYF. This rearrangement joins TRBV15 to TRBJ2-7; D gene ambiguous. The V gene lost 0 bases and the J gene lost 3 bases, with 3 bases spanning the gap. The germline V gene encodes CDR1 LNHNV and CDR2 YYDKDF (reference sequence). The CDR3 covers 12 residues.

The CDR3 here is CSVEEGTEEAFF. For the CDR3, the DNA is TGCAGCGTTGAAGAGGGGACAGAAGAAGCTTTCTTT. V and J are TRBV29-1 and TRBJ1-1, with 7 positions matching TRBD1. With 0 bases clipped from V and 8 bases from J, the junction kept 3 bases outside the gene matches. Germline V gene sequence: CDR1 SQVTM, CDR2 ANQGSEA. The CDR3 consists of 12 residues.

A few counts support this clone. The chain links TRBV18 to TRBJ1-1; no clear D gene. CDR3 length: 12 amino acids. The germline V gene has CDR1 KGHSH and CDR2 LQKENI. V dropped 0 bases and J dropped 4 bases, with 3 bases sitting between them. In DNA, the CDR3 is TGTGCCAGCTCACCACCGGGCACTGAAGCTTTCTTT. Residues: CASSPPGTEAFF.

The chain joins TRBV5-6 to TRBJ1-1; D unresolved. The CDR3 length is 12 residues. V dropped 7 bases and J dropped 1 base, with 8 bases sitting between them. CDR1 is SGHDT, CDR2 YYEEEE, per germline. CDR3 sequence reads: CASLPGNTEAFF. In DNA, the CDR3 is TGTGCCAGCCTTCCGGGGAACACTGAAGCTTTCTTT. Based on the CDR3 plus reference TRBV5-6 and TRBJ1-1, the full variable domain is DAGVTQSPTHLIKTRGQQVTLRCSPKSGHDTVSWYQQALGQGPQFIFQYYEEEERQRGNFPDRFSGHQFPNYSSELNVNALLLGDSALYLCASLPGNTEAFFGQGTRLTVV.

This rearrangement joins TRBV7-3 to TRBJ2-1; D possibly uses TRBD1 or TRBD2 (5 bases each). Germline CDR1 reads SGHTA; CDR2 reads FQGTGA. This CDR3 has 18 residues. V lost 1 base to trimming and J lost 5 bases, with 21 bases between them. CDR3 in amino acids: CASSLRQGAPSDHNEQFF. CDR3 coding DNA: TGTGCCAGCAGCTTAAGGCAGGGAGCCCCATCTGACCACAATGAGCAGTTCTTC.

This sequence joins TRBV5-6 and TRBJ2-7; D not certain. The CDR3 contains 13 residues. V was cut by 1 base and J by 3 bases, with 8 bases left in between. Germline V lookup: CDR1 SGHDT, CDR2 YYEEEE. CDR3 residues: CASSLRAHYEQYF. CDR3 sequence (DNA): TGTGCCAGCAGCTTGAGGGCGCACTACGAGCAGTACTTC.

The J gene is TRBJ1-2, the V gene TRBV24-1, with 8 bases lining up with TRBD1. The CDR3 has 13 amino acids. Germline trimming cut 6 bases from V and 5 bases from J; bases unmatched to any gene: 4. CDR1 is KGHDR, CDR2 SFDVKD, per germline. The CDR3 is CATSPGTGYGYTF. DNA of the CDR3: TGTGCCACCAGTCCCGGGACAGGATATGGCTACACCTTC.

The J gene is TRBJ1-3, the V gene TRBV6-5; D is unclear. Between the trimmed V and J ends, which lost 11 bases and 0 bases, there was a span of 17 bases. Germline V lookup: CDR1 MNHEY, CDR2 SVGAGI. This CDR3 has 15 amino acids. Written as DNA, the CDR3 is TGTGCCGCGACCGGTTCTGCCAACTCTGGAAACACCATATATTTT. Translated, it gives CAATGSANSGNTIYF.

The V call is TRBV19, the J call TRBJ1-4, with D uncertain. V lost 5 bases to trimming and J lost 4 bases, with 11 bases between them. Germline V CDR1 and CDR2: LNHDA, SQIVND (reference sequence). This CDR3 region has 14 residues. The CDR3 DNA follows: TGTGCCAGTAGTCGTCAGCTAGATAATGAAAAACTGTTTTTT. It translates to CASSRQLDNEKLFF.

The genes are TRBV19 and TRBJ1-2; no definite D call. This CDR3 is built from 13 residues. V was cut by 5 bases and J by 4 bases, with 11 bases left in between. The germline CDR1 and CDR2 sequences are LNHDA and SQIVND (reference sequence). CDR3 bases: TGTGCCAGTAGTCCTAGAGATCGCTATGGCTACACCTTC. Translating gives CASSPRDRYGYTF.

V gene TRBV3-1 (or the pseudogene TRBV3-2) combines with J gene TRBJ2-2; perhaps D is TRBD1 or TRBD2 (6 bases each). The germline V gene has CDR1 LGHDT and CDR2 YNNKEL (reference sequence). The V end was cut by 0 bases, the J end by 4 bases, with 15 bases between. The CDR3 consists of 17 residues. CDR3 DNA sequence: TGTGCCAGCAGCCAAGATTACGGGGGCTTAGGCACCGGGGAGCTGTTTTTT. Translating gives CASSQDYGGLGTGELFF.

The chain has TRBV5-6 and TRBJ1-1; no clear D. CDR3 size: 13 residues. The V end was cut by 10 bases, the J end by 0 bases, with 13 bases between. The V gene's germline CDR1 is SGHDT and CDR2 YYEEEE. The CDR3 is CAGQKSMNTEAFF. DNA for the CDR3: TGTGCCGGCCAAAAAAGTATGAACACTGAAGCTTTCTTT.

The CDR3 bases are TGTGCCAGCAGTGAAGGGGCAGGCTACGGCTACACCTTC. Protein sequence: CASSEGAGYGYTF. This chain joins TRBV6-1 and TRBJ1-2; D gene unclear. The ends were cut back, 1 base at V and 8 bases at J, with 11 bases in the middle. Germline CDR1 MNHNS, CDR2 SASEGT. The CDR3 has 13 residues.

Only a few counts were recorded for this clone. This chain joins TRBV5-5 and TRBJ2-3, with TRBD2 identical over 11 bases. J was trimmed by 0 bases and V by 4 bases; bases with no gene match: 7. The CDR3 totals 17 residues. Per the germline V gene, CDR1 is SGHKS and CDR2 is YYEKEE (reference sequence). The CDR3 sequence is CASSPPGTSGSTDTQYF. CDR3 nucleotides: TGTGCCAGCAGCCCGCCCGGGACTAGCGGCAGCACAGATACGCAGTATTTT.

The DNA for the CDR3 is TGTGCCAGCAGTAATGACGGTTATAGCAATCAGCCCCAGCATTTT. Residues: CASSNDGYSNQPQHF. The rearrangement links TRBV6-5 to TRBJ1-5; no clear D gene. CDR1 is MNHEY and CDR2 is SVGAGI in the germline V gene. V was trimmed by 5 bases and J by 0 bases, leaving 11 bases between them. There are 15 residues in the CDR3.

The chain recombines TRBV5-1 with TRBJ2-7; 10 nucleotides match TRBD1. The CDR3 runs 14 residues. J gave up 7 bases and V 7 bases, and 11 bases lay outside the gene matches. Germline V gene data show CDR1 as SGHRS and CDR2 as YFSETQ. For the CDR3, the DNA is TGCGCCAGCTCAGTTCTCGGGACAGGGGAAGAGCAGTACTTC. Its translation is CASSVLGTGEEQYF.

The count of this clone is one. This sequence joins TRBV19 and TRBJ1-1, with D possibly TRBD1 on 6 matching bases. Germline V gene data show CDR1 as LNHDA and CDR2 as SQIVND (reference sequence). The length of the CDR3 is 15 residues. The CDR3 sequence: CVAKPNIAGASEAFF. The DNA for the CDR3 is TGTGTTGCCAAACCCAATATTGCAGGGGCTTCTGAAGCTTTCTTT.

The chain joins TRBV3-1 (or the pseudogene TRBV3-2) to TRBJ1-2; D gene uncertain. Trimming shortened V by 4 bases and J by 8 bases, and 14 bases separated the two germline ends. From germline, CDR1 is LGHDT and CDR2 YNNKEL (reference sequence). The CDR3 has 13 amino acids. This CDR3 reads CASSPLMTDGYTF. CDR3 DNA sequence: TGTGCCAGCAGCCCCCTTATGACCGACGGCTACACCTTC.

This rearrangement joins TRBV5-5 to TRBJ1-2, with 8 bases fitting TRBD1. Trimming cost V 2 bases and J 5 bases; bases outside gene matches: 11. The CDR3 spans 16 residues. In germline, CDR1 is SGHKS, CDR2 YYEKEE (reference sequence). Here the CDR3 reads CASSFQNLDRGYGYTF. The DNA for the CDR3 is TGTGCCAGCAGCTTTCAAAACCTCGACAGGGGATATGGCTACACCTTC.